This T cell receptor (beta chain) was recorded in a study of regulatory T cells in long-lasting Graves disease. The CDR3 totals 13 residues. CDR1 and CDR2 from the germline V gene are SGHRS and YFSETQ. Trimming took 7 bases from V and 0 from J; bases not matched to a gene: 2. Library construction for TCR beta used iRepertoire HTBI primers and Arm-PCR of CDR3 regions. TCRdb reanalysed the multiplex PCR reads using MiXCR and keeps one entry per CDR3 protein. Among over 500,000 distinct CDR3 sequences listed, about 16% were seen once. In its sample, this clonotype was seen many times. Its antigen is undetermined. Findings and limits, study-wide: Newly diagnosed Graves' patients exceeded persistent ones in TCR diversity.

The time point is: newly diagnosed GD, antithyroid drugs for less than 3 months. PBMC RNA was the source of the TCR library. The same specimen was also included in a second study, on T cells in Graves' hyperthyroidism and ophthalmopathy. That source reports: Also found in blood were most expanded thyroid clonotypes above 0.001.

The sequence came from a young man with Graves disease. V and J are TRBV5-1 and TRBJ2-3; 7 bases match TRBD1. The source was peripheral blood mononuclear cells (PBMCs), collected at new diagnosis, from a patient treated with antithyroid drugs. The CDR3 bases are TGCGCCAGCCGGACAGGAAGCACAGATACGCAGTATTTT. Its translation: CASRTGSTDTQYF.